The T cell receptor beta chain under discussion was sequenced for a study of blood T cell repertoires in COVID-19. About the study: T cells, B-cell-depleted T cells, or PBMCs provided the cDNA or gDNA that served as material.

Germline lookup yields CDR1 SNHLY and CDR2 FYNNEI. V was cut by 3 bases and J by 1 base, with 6 bases left in between. The CDR3 is 13 amino acids. Per the original data handling: Amplified reference gene primers provided the basis for estimating nucleated cell counts. Method: immunoSEQ multiplex PCR; TCRdb's copy keeps in-frame clones and lacks some. From that table come the V and J calls and clone size; the DNA was used to work out D and trimming. The sample lists 150,000 to 200,000 clones, about 81% occurring once. The sequence was collected from a human donor in a cohort sampled during active COVID-19. Sequencing was done on a sample of peripheral blood. The rearrangement joins TRBV2 to TRBJ1-1; D gene uncertain. The DNA for the CDR3 is TGTGCCAGCAGTGATACAGAGAACACTGAAGCTTTCTTT. It translates to CASSDTENTEAFF.